Here is one T cell receptor (beta chain) with its context. Its antigen remains unidentified. Profiling relied on immunoSEQ multiplex PCR, and the TCRdb table lists in-frame clones only, not all of them. Of roughly 8,000 clones listed, about three quarters are singletons. The entry originates in a study of chemoradiotherapy in HPV16-positive cancers. Across the whole study: Functional T-cell assays on a couple of HPV16-positive patients' cells defined candidate HPV-specific clones and common TCR motifs. Overall study findings and caveats: During treatment, candidate HPV-specific clones and E7-related motifs expanded in tumor. Better recurrence-free survival went with HPV-responsive T-cell expansion in HPV16-positive patients.

Samples were taken several times over chemoradiotherapy. Sample collection occurred from a patient who underwent chemoradiotherapy. This clonotype was sampled from a human donor with HPV-associated anogenital cancer.

The CDR3 DNA is TGTGCCAGCAGCCAAGGTGGGGGGGCCAGGACAGATACGCAGTATTTT. Amino acids: CASSQGGGARTDTQYF. The chain joins TRBV4-2 to TRBJ2-3; possible D gene TRBD2, 7 bases. There are 16 residues in the CDR3. Germline CDR1 LGHNA, CDR2 YNFKEQ. Trimming removed 1 base from V and 3 bases from J, with 14 bases in between.